A single sample gave rise to the 9 T cell receptor beta chains below, sequenced in a study of cytomegalovirus exposure and HLA in healthy donors. The PCR used 60 Vbeta and 13 Jbeta primers. Generated by immunoSEQ multiplex PCR, the TCRdb table keeps only in-frame clones and is missing some. This table lists around 140,000 clones. What was sequenced was PBMCs. These receptors were taken from a male donor in good health and CMV-seronegative.

The chain uses TRBV7-9 and TRBJ2-1; D not resolved. The CDR3 is 14 residues long. Per the germline V gene, CDR1 is SEHNR and CDR2 is FQNEAQ (reference sequence). V gave up 0 bases and J gave up 5 bases, with 8 bases separating them. The CDR3 region has the DNA TGTGCCAGCAGCTTAGCGGGTACTAACAATGAGCAGTTCTTC. This translates into CASSLAGTNNEQFF.

The chain has TRBV5-1 and TRBJ2-7; weak D call: TRBD2 (7 bases). V was cut by 6 bases and J by 5 bases, with 18 bases left in between. Germline loops: CDR1 SGHRS, CDR2 YFSETQ. The CDR3 has 14 residues. The CDR3 DNA follows: TGCGCCAGCAACAGAGGGGGGGCAGAAAACGAGCAGTACTTC. The encoded protein is CASNRGGAENEQYF.

This chain joins TRBV4-3 and TRBJ1-4; 10 nucleotides match TRBD1. The CDR3 totals 16 residues. Germline V gene sequence: CDR1 LGHNA, CDR2 YSLEER. Germline trimming cut 1 base from V and 8 bases from J; bases unmatched to any gene: 7. CDR3 loop: CASSQGTGGVREKLFF. CDR3 sequence (DNA): TGCGCCAGCAGCCAAGGGACAGGGGGTGTCCGAGAAAAACTGTTTTTT.

The V call is TRBV29-1, the J call TRBJ1-2, with D possibly being TRBD1 (6 bases). The length of the CDR3 is 14 residues. V was shortened by 0 bases and J by 2 bases, with 10 bases between the two germline ends. The germline gives CDR1 SQVTM, CDR2 ANQGSEA. In nucleotides, the CDR3 is TGCAGCGTTGAAGATTGGACAGAGAACTATGGCTACACCTTC. Protein product: CSVEDWTENYGYTF.

The rearrangement joins TRBV27 to TRBJ1-5; TRBD1 matches at 7 bases. Germline CDR1 is MNHEY and CDR2 is SMNVEV (reference sequence). CDR3 size: 15 residues. The junction had 9 bases not matched to a gene; V was cut back by 6 bases and J by 4 bases. The CDR3 loop is CASRFQGVSNQPQHF. The CDR3 DNA follows: TGTGCCAGCAGGTTCCAGGGGGTCAGTAATCAGCCCCAGCATTTT.

The V gene is TRBV7-8, the J gene TRBJ2-7, with TRBD1 matching over 7 bases. V lost 6 bases, J lost 3 bases, and 11 bases stayed unmatched. Looked up from germline, CDR1 is SGHVS and CDR2 is FQNEAQ. The CDR3 is 15 residues long. In DNA, the CDR3 is TGTGCCAGCAGTCCTTCCAGGACAGGACTCTACGAGCAGTACTTC. Translation: CASSPSRTGLYEQYF.

V usage is TRBV7-2 and J usage is TRBJ2-5, with TRBD1 matching over 7 bases. The CDR3 is 14 amino acids. Germline V gene lookup returns CDR1 SGHTA and CDR2 FQGNSA. V shed 5 bases, J shed 2 bases, and the junction held 5 bases outside the gene matches. The CDR3 loop is CASSPGTAQETQYF. CDR3 in DNA: TGTGCCAGCAGCCCCGGGACAGCTCAAGAGACCCAGTACTTC.

The chain combines TRBV30 with TRBJ2-7; D is unresolved. The CDR3 sequence is 13 residues long. Germline V gives CDR1 GTSNPN, CDR2 SVGIG (reference sequence). V shed 0 bases and J shed 2 bases, with 8 bases lying between them. The CDR3 region is CAWSVGSPYEQYF. In nucleotides, the CDR3 is TGTGCCTGGAGTGTCGGTTCGCCCTACGAGCAGTACTTC.

The rearrangement joins TRBV5-4 to TRBJ2-7; weak D call: TRBD2 (6 bases). The CDR3 consists of 16 residues. Germline CDR1 reads SGHNT; CDR2 reads YYREEE (reference sequence). V was trimmed by 0 bases and J by 1 base, leaving 14 bases between them. The CDR3 region is CASSLAASGGSYEQYF. CDR3 nucleotides: TGTGCCAGCAGCTTGGCCGCGTCCGGGGGTTCCTACGAGCAGTACTTC.